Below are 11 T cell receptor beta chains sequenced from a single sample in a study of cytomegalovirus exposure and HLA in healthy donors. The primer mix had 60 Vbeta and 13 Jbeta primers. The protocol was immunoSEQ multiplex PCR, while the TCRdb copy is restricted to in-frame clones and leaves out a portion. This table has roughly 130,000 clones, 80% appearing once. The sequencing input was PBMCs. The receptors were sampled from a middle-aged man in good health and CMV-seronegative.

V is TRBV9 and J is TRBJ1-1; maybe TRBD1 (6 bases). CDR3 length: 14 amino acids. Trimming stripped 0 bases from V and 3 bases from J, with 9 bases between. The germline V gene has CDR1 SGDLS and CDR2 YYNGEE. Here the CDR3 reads CASSVVGTYTEAFF. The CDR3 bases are TGTGCCAGCAGCGTAGTAGGGACATACACTGAAGCTTTCTTT. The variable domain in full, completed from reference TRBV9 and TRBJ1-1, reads DSGVTQTPKHLITATGQRVTLRCSPRSGDLSVYWYQQSLDQGLQFLIQYYNGEERAKGNILERFSAQQFPDLHSELNLSSLELGDSALYFCASSVVGTYTEAFFGQGTRLTVV.

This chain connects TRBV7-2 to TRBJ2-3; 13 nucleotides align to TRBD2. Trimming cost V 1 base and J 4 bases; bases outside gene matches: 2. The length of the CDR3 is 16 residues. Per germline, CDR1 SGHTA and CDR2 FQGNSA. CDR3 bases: TGTGCCAGCAGCTTAGGACTAGCGGGGGGAGCAGATACGCAGTATTTT. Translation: CASSLGLAGGADTQYF.

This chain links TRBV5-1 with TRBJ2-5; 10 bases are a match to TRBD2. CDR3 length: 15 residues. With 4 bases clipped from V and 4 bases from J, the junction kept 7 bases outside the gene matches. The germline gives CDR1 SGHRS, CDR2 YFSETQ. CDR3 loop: CASSHLAGDGETQYF. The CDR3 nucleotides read TGCGCCAGCAGCCACCTAGCGGGAGACGGAGAGACCCAGTACTTC.

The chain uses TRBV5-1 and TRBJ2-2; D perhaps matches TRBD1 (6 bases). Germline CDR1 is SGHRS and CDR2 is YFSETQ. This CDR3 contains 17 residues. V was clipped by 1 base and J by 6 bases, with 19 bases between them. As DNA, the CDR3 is TGCGCCAGCAGCTTGTATGCGGTCCAGGGGTGGGCCGGGGAGCTGTTTTTT. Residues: CASSLYAVQGWAGELFF.

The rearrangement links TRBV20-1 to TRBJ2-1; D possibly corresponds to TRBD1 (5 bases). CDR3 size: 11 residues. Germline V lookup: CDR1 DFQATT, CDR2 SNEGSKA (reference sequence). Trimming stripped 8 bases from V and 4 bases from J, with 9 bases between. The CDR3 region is CSTQEYNEQFF. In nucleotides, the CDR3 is TGCAGTACACAGGAATACAATGAGCAGTTCTTC.

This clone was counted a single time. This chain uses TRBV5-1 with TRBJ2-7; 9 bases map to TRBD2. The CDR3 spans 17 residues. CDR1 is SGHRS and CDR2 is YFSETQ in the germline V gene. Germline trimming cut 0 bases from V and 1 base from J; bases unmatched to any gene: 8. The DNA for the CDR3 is TGCGCCAGCAGCTTGGAGGGGACTAGCTCCCAATCCTACGAGCAGTACTTC. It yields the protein CASSLEGTSSQSYEQYF.

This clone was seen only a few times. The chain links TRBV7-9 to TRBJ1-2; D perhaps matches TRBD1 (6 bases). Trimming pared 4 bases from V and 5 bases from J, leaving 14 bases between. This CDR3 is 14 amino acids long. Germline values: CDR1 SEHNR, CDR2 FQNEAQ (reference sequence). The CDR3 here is CASSSDRSGYGYTF. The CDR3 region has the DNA TGTGCCAGCAGCTCAGACAGGTCCGGGTATGGCTACACCTTC. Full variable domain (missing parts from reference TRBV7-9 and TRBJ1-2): DTGVSQNPRHKITKRGQNVTFRCDPISEHNRLYWYRQTLGQGPEFLTYFQNEAQLEKSRLLSDRFSAERPKGSFSTLEIQRTEQGDSAMYLCASSSDRSGYGYTFGSGTRLTVV.

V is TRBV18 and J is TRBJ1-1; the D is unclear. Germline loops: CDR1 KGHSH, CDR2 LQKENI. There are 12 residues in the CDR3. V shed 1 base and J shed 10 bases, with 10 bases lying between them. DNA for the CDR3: TGTGCCAGCTCACCACGGGTAGAGGGAGCTTTCTTT. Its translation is CASSPRVEGAFF.

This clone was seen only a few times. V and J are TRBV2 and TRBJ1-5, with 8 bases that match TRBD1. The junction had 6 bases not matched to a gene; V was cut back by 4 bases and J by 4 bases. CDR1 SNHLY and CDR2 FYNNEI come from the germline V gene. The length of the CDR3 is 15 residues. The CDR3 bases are TGTGCCAGCAGTGCTACCGGGACAGGTAATCAGCCCCAGCATTTT. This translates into CASSATGTGNQPQHF.

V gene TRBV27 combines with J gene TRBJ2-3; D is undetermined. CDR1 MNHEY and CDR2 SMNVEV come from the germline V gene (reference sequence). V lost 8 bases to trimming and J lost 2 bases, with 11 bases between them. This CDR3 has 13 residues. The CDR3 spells CASSEPPTDTQYF. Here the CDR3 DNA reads TGTGCCAGCTCGGAGCCCCCCACAGATACGCAGTATTTT.

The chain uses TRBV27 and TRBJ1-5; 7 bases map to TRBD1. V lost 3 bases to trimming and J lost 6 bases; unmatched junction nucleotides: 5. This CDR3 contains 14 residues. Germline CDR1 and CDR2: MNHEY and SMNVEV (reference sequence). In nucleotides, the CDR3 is TGTGCCAGCAGTTTCCACAGGGGTGGTCAGCCCCAGCATTTT. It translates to CASSFHRGGQPQHF.